This TCR beta chain emerged from a study of breast tumors, draining lymph nodes, adjacent tissues. Study results and caveats: Compared with lymph nodes, tumors were less diverse; compared with nontumor tissue, more. That most tumor T cells come from lymph nodes remained unproven.

The lymph nodes were axillary draining lymph nodes from breast cancer patients. After removal of 4 bases from V and 1 base from J, the junction contained 2 bases not matched to a gene. Germline loops: CDR1 SQVTM, CDR2 ANQGSEA. The CDR3 is 14 amino acids. With respect to this clonotype: Its antigen is not identified.

TCRdb re-called the multiplex PCR reads through MiXCR, storing one row per CDR3 protein. Among about 230,000 distinct CDR3 sequences, about 34% were seen once, and the ten largest hold 1.3% to 1.5%. The chain has TRBV29-1 and TRBJ1-4; TRBD1 agrees at 8 bases. Sequencing was performed on axillary lymph node tissue. The TCR sequence derives from a female donor with breast cancer. Some clones in this sample may be carry-over from other donors' samples. This CDR3 reads CSVGDRGTNEKLFF. DNA for the CDR3: TGCAGCGTTGGTGACAGGGGAACTAATGAAAAACTGTTTTTT.